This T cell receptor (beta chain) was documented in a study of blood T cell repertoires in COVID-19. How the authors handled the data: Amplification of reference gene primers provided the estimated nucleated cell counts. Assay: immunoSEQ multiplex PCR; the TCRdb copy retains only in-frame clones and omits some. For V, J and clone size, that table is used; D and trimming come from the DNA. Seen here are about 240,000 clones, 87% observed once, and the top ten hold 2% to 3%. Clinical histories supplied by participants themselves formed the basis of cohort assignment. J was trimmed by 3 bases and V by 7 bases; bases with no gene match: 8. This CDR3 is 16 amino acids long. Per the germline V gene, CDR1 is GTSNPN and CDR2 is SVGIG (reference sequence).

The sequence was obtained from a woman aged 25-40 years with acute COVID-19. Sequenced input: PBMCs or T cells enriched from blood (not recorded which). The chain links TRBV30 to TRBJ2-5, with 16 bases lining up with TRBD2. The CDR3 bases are TGTGCCTCCGCCCCGGGACTAGCGGGGGGGAAAGAGACCCAGTACTTC. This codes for CASAPGLAGGKETQYF.